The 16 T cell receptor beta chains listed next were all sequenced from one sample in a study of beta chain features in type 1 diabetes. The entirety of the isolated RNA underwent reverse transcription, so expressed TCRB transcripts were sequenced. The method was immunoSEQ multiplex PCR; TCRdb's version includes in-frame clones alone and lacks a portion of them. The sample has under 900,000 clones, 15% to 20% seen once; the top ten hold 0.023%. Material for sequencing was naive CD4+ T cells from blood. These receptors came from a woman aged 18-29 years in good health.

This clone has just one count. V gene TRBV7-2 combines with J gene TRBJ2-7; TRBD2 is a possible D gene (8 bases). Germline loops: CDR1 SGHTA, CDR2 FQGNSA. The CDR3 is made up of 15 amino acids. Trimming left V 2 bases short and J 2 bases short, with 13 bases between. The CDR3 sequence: CASSLTGGGAYEQYF. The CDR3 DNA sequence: TGTGCCAGCAGCTTAACGGGAGGGGGCGCCTACGAGCAGTACTTC.

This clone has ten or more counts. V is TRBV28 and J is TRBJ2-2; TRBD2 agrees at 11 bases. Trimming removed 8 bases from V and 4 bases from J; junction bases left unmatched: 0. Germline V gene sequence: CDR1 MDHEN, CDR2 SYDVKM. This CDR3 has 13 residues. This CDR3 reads CASGLAGTGELFF. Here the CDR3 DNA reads TGTGCCAGCGGACTAGCGGGCACCGGGGAGCTGTTTTTT.

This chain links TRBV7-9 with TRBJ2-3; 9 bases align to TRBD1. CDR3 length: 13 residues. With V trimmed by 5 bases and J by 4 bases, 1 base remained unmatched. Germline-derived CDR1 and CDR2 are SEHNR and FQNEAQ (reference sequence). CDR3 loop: CASSTGGPDTQYF. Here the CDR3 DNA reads TGTGCCAGCAGCACAGGGGGCCCAGATACGCAGTATTTT.

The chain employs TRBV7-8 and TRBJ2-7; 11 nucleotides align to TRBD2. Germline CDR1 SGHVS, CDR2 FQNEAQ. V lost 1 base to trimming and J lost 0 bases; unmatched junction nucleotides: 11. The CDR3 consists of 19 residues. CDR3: CASSLVRLAGGQSSYEQYF. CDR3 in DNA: TGTGCCAGCAGCTTAGTGCGCCTAGCGGGAGGTCAAAGCTCCTACGAGCAGTACTTC. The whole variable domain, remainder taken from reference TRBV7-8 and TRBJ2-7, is GAGVSQSPRYKVAKRGQDVALRCDPISGHVSLFWYQQALGQGPEFLTYFQNEAQLDKSGLPSDRFFAERPEGSVSTLKIQRTQQEDSAVYLCASSLVRLAGGQSSYEQYFGPGTRLTVT.

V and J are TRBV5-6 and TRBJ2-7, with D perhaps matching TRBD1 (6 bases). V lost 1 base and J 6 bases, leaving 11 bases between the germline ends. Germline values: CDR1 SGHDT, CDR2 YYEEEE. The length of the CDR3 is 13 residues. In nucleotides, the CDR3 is TGTGCCAGCAGCTTGCCAGGGGTCTCCGAGCAGTACTTC. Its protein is CASSLPGVSEQYF.

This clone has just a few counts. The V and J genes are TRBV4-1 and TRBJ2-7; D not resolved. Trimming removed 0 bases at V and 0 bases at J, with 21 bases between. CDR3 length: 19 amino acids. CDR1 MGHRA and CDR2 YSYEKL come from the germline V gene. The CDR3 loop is CASSQDRESGETSSYEQYF. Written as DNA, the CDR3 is TGCGCCAGCAGCCAAGATAGAGAATCTGGTGAGACCAGCTCCTACGAGCAGTACTTC.

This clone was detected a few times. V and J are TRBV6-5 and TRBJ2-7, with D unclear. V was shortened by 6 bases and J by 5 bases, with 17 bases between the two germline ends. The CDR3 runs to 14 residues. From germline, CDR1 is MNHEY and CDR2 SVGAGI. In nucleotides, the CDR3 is TGTGCCAGCAGCCTAGGGCGTCTACTTAACGAGCAGTACTTC. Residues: CASSLGRLLNEQYF.

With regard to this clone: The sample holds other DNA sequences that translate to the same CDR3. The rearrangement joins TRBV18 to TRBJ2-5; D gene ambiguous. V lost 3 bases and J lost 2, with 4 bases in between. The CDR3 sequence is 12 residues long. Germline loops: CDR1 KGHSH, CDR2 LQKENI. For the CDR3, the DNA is TGTGCCAGCTCACCGTTGCAAGAGACCCAGTACTTC. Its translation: CASSPLQETQYF.

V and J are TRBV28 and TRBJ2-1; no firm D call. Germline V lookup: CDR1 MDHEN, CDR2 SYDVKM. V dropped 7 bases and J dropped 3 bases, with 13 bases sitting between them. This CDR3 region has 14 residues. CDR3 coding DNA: TGTGCCAGCACCTTGTATGGGTTCTACAATGAGCAGTTCTTC. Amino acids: CASTLYGFYNEQFF.

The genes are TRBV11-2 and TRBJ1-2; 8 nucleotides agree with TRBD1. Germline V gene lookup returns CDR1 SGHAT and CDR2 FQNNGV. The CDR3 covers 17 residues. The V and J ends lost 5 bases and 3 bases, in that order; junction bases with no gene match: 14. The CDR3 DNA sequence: TGTGCCAGCAGCCGCCTTCAGTACAGGGGGGGAGACTATGGCTACACCTTC. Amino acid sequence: CASSRLQYRGGDYGYTF.

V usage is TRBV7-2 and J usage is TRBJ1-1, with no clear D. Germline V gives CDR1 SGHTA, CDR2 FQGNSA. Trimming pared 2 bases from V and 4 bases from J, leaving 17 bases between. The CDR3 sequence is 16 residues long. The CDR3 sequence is CASSLSREKTPTEAFF. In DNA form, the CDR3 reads TGTGCCAGCAGCTTATCTAGGGAGAAGACCCCCACTGAAGCTTTCTTT.

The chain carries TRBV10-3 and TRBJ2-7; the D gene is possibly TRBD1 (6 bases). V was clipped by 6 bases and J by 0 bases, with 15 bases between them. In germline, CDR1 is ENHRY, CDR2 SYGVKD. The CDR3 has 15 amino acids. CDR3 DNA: TGTGCCATCAGACCGAGACAGGCTTACTCCTACGAGCAGTACTTC. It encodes CAIRPRQAYSYEQYF.

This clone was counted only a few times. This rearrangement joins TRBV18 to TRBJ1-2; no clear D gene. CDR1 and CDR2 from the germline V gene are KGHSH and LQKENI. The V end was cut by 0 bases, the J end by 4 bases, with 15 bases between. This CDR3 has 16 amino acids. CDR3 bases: TGTGCCAGCTCACCACCGGGTCAACGTCCGTCCTATGGCTACACCTTC. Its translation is CASSPPGQRPSYGYTF.

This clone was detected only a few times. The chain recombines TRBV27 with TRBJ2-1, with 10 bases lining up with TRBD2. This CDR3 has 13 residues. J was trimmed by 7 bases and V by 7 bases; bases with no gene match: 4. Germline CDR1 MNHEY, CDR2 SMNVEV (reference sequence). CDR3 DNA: TGTGCCAGCACCCCGACTAGCGGGAATGAGCAGTTCTTC. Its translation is CASTPTSGNEQFF.

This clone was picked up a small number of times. CDR3 sequence (DNA): TGCGCCAGCAGCTTGGGGGGACTTGGAGAAAAACTGTTTTTT. Its translation is CASSLGGLGEKLFF. The chain uses TRBV5-1 and TRBJ1-4, with a possible D match to TRBD1 (5 bases). The ends were cut back, 0 bases at V and 8 bases at J, with 11 bases in the middle. Germline CDR1 and CDR2: SGHRS and YFSETQ. The length of the CDR3 is 14 residues.

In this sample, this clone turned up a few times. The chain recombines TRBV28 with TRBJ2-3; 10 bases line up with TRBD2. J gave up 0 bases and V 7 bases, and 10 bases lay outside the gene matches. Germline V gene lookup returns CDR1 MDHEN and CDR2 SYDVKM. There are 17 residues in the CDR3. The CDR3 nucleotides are TGTGCCAGCACGGGCCCGGGACTAGCGATAAGCACAGATACGCAGTATTTT. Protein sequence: CASTGPGLAISTDTQYF. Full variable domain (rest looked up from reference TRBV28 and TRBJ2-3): DVKVTQSSRYLVKRTGEKVFLECVQDMDHENMFWYRQDPGLGLRLIYFSYDVKMKEKGDIPEGYSVSREKKERFSLILESASTNQTSMYLCASTGPGLAISTDTQYFGPGTRLTVL.